This is a list of T cell receptor beta chains from one sample in a study of vaccination and CD4 T cells after COVID-19. MiXCR, applied by TCRdb to the PCR reads, yields one record per CDR3 protein. The table has some 15,000 distinct CDR3 sequences, around 69% seen once. For these TCRs, the target antigens are not known. Input material: CD4+ T cells from blood, cultured in vitro. The origin of the receptors is a human donor who had recovered from COVID-19. Each CDR3 is given with its conserved first and last residue. The D gene is left open where the match is weak. A row's size may be missing; if present it is once, few, many or a size class.

v_gene,j_gene,abundance,d_gene,CDR3aa,CDR3nt
TRBV12-3/TRBV12-4,TRBJ1-6,NA,NA,CASRLGKEAPLHF,TGTGCCAGCAGGTTGGGGAAGGAGGCACCCCTCCACTTT
TRBV19,TRBJ1-2,NA,NA,CASSRRAVAGYTF,TGTGCCAGTAGTAGAAGGGCGGTAGCTGGCTACACCTTC
TRBV6-1,TRBJ1-5,once,NA,CASSPDSPNQPQHF,TGTGCCAGCAGTCCCGACAGCCCCAATCAGCCCCAGCATTTT
TRBV25-1,TRBJ1-2,NA,NA,CASTRGGFNYGYTF,TGTGCCAGCACCCGAGGAGGCTTTAACTATGGCTACACCTTC
TRBV4-3,TRBJ2-2,NA,NA,CASSQVWPITGELFF,TGCGCCAGCAGCCAAGTATGGCCTATCACCGGGGAGCTGTTTTTT
TRBV19,TRBJ1-6,NA,NA,CASSNDSPRGSPLHF,TGTGCCAGTAGTAACGACAGCCCAAGGGGTTCACCCCTCCACTTT
TRBV11-2,TRBJ2-5,few,NA,CASSFGKGETQYF,TGTGCCAGCAGCTTCGGGAAGGGTGAGACCCAGTACTTC
TRBV12-3/TRBV12-4,TRBJ1-5,NA,NA,CASTPGRNQPQHF,TGTGCCAGCACCCCCGGAAGGAATCAGCCCCAGCATTTT
TRBV19,TRBJ1-5,NA,TRBD1,CATKVQGQGWSNQPQHF,TGTGCCACCAAGGTCCAGGGACAGGGATGGAGCAATCAGCCCCAGCATTTT
TRBV15,TRBJ1-5,NA,TRBD1,CATSPGTGVSNQPQHF,TGTGCCACCAGCCCTGGGACAGGGGTGAGCAATCAGCCCCAGCATTTT
TRBV6-2/TRBV6-3,TRBJ2-6,once,NA,CASRLATQSGSGANVLTF,TGTGCCAGCAGACTCGCTACTCAATCAGGGTCTGGGGCCAACGTCCTGACTTTC
TRBV20-1,TRBJ2-7,NA,NA,CSATGPRYEQYF,TGCAGTGCTACGGGGCCGCGCTACGAGCAGTACTTC
TRBV7-8,TRBJ2-7,NA,TRBD1,CASSRDRDYEQYF,TGTGCCAGCAGCCGGGACAGGGACTACGAGCAGTACTTC
TRBV30,TRBJ2-5,NA,TRBD1,CAWSNDRGPQETQYF,TGTGCCTGGTCCAACGACAGGGGGCCACAAGAGACCCAGTACTTC
TRBV7-2,TRBJ2-5,NA,NA,CASSLYTEPVPETQYF,TGTGCCAGCAGCTTATATACGGAGCCCGTTCCAGAGACCCAGTACTTC
TRBV11-3,TRBJ2-7,few,TRBD1,CASSPAGQGDGAREQYF,TGTGCCAGCAGCCCCGCCGGACAGGGAGATGGGGCTCGGGAGCAGTACTTC
TRBV6-1,TRBJ2-7,NA,NA,CASPTQRAPYEQYF,TGTGCCAGCCCGACCCAGCGGGCCCCCTACGAGCAGTACTTC
TRBV28,TRBJ1-2,NA,TRBD1,CASRGQGANGYTF,TGTGCCAGCAGGGGGCAGGGGGCAAATGGCTACACCTTC
TRBV19,TRBJ1-5,NA,TRBD1,CASIPGQLSNQPQHF,TGTGCCAGTATACCGGGACAGCTTAGCAATCAGCCCCAGCATTTT
TRBV9,TRBJ1-1,NA,NA,CASSVALGAQNTEAFF,TGTGCCAGCAGCGTAGCTTTGGGGGCGCAGAACACTGAAGCTTTCTTT
TRBV7-3,TRBJ2-3,NA,TRBD1,CASSLTLTGATDTQYF,TGTGCCAGCAGCTTAACGTTAACAGGGGCCACAGATACGCAGTATTTT
TRBV6-4,TRBJ2-3,few,NA,CASSLRDRSTDTQYF,TGTGCCAGCAGTCTGCGGGACCGTAGCACAGATACGCAGTATTTT
TRBV20-1,TRBJ1-2,medium-sized,TRBD1,CSARAPGQGARGYTF,TGCAGTGCTAGAGCCCCGGGACAGGGGGCGCGGGGCTACACCTTC
TRBV28,TRBJ2-3,NA,TRBD1,CASSGGTGRGDTQYF,TGTGCCAGCAGTGGGGGGACAGGGAGGGGAGATACGCAGTATTTT
TRBV20-1,TRBJ2-3,NA,TRBD2,CSVRGSGGYTQYF,TGCAGTGTTAGAGGTAGCGGGGGCTATACGCAGTATTTT
TRBV27,TRBJ1-2,NA,NA,CASRDSQLYGYTF,TGTGCCAGCAGGGACAGCCAATTGTATGGCTACACCTTC
TRBV4-3,TRBJ1-4,NA,TRBD1,CASSRGQANEKLFF,TGCGCCAGCAGCCGGGGACAGGCAAATGAAAAACTGTTTTTT
TRBV4-2,TRBJ1-2,few,TRBD1,CASSIIQRDREGYTF,TGTGCCAGCAGCATCATTCAGAGGGACAGGGAAGGCTACACCTTC
TRBV6-2/TRBV6-3,TRBJ2-3,NA,NA,CASSSGRSSTDTQYF,TGTGCCAGCAGTTCAGGGCGGTCTAGCACAGATACGCAGTATTTT
TRBV14,TRBJ2-7,NA,TRBD1,CARTPTGDEQYF,TGTGCCAGAACTCCTACAGGGGACGAGCAGTACTTC
TRBV20-1,TRBJ1-2,NA,NA,CSARDRGLYGYTF,TGCAGTGCTAGAGATCGGGGCCTATATGGCTACACCTTC
TRBV28,TRBJ1-4,NA,TRBD1,CASSRQGARQEKLFF,TGTGCCAGCAGCCGACAGGGGGCGCGACAAGAAAAACTGTTTTTT
TRBV7-2,TRBJ1-2,NA,NA,CASSSQGFGYTF,TGTGCCAGCAGCTCACAGGGTTTTGGCTACACCTTC
TRBV6-1,TRBJ1-3,NA,NA,CASGRFWNTIYF,TGTGCCAGCGGGAGGTTCTGGAACACCATATATTTT
TRBV10-3,TRBJ2-2,NA,TRBD1,CAIRGTVTGELFF,TGTGCCATCAGGGGGACAGTGACCGGGGAGCTGTTTTTT
TRBV6-2/TRBV6-3,TRBJ1-5,NA,NA,CASSYGGGGNQPQHF,TGTGCCAGCAGTTACGGCGGAGGGGGCAATCAGCCCCAGCATTTT
TRBV19,TRBJ2-1,NA,NA,CASSMQLSSYNEQFF,TGTGCCAGTAGTATGCAACTGAGCTCCTACAATGAGCAGTTCTTC
TRBV7-2,TRBJ1-2,NA,NA,CASSLGTGPGYTF,TGTGCCAGCAGCTTGGGAACAGGCCCTGGCTACACCTTC
TRBV12-3/TRBV12-4,TRBJ2-5,NA,NA,CASSLASVLGSETQYF,TGTGCCAGCAGTTTAGCGTCGGTCTTAGGGAGTGAAACCCAGTACTTC
TRBV6-1,TRBJ1-1,NA,NA,CASREGNTEAFF,TGTGCCAGCCGGGAGGGGAACACTGAAGCTTTCTTT
TRBV20-1,TRBJ1-1,NA,NA,CSARARGVTSEAFF,TGCAGTGCTAGAGCGAGGGGGGTCACTAGTGAAGCTTTCTTT
TRBV6-1,TRBJ1-2,NA,NA,CASAELFSDSYGYTF,TGTGCCAGCGCGGAGTTATTCTCGGACAGCTATGGCTACACCTTC
TRBV19,TRBJ1-1,NA,NA,CASSTELNTEAFF,TGTGCCAGTAGCACAGAGTTGAACACTGAAGCTTTCTTT
TRBV19,TRBJ1-1,NA,TRBD1,CASSKGGQPGFF,TGTGCCAGTAGTAAAGGGGGACAGCCGGGCTTCTTT
TRBV6-5,TRBJ2-5,once,TRBD2,CASSYSGLAGSQETQYF,TGTGCCAGCAGTTACTCCGGACTAGCGGGGAGCCAAGAGACCCAGTACTTC
TRBV7-2,TRBJ2-5,few,TRBD2,CASSSGSGSDETQYF,TGTGCCAGCAGCTCCGGTAGCGGGAGTGATGAGACCCAGTACTTC
TRBV20-1,TRBJ2-1,once,TRBD1,CSARRGPRYNEQFF,TGCAGTGCTCGCAGGGGGCCGCGTTACAATGAGCAGTTCTTC
TRBV7-2,TRBJ1-5,NA,NA,CASSLVINSNQPQHF,TGTGCCAGCAGCTTAGTCATTAATAGCAATCAGCCCCAGCATTTT
TRBV14,TRBJ2-7,NA,NA,CASSQVFRSYEQYF,TGTGCCAGCAGCCAAGTTTTCCGGTCCTACGAGCAGTACTTC
TRBV21-1,TRBJ2-5,NA,NA,CASSTKTENQETQYF,TGTGCCAGCAGCACAAAGACAGAGAACCAAGAGACCCAGTACTTC
TRBV6-5,TRBJ2-2,NA,TRBD1,CASSYVQGVLPRELFF,TGTGCCAGCAGTTACGTTCAGGGGGTTCTTCCCCGGGAGCTGTTTTTT
TRBV7-9,TRBJ1-2,few,NA,CASSLSAGTIYGYTF,TGTGCCAGCAGCTTATCAGCCGGGACGATCTATGGCTACACCTTC
TRBV24-1,TRBJ2-1,NA,NA,CATSPPDNEQFF,TGTGCCACCAGTCCCCCCGACAATGAGCAGTTCTTC